Below are 6 T cell receptor beta chains sequenced from a single sample in a study of OX40 agonist ivuxolimab in advanced cancers. Assay: immunoSEQ multiplex PCR; the TCRdb copy retains only in-frame clones and omits some. The sample has over 70,000 clones; about 84% are singletons. Sequences were derived from CD4+ or CD8+ T cells sorted from blood, sampled in a trial of the OX40 agonist ivuxolimab. The receptors originated from an adult with an advanced solid tumor such as melanoma, head and neck, liver or kidney cancer.

The chain recombines TRBV25-1 with TRBJ1-1, with D hard to call. CDR1 is MGHDK and CDR2 is SYGVNS in the germline V gene. CDR3 length equals 14 residues. Trimming cost V 6 bases and J 5 bases, with 16 bases left between them. CDR3 region: CASRDALPGTEAFF. Here the CDR3 DNA reads TGTGCCAGCAGGGATGCGCTCCCGGGGACTGAAGCTTTCTTT.

The genes are TRBV6-6 and TRBJ1-2; D might be TRBD1 (6 bases). This CDR3 region has 15 residues. Germline V gene lookup returns CDR1 MNHNY and CDR2 SVGAGI (reference sequence). The V end lost 8 bases, the J end lost 5 bases, and 21 bases lay between the germline ends. The CDR3 is CASCQIETGKYGYTF. CDR3 sequence (DNA): TGTGCCAGCTGCCAAATAGAGACAGGAAAGTATGGCTACACCTTC.

This clone was picked up a small number of times. At the DNA level, this CDR3 is encoded by other sequences in the same sample as well. J is TRBJ1-6 and V is TRBV27; D not certain. V lost 2 bases and J lost 2, with 10 bases in between. Germline loops: CDR1 MNHEY, CDR2 SMNVEV (reference sequence). The CDR3 loop spans 16 amino acids. CDR3 in amino acids: CASSLGVGTYNSPLHF. In DNA, the CDR3 is TGTGCCAGCAGTTTAGGGGTCGGCACCTATAATTCACCCCTCCACTTT.

The genes are TRBV7-2 and TRBJ1-1; possible D gene TRBD1, 6 bases. The V end lost 10 bases, the J end lost 0 bases, and 12 bases lay between the germline ends. Germline V gives CDR1 SGHTA, CDR2 FQGNSA. The CDR3 is 13 amino acids. The CDR3 is CATAGQMNTEAFF. CDR3 in DNA: TGTGCCACCGCTGGACAGATGAACACTGAAGCTTTCTTT.

V gene TRBV28 combines with J gene TRBJ1-5; D not resolved. The germline CDR1 and CDR2 sequences are MDHEN and SYDVKM. The CDR3 sequence is 12 residues long. Between the trimmed V and J ends, which lost 6 bases and 5 bases, there was a span of 8 bases. As DNA, the CDR3 is TGTGCCAGCAGGGTGGTCGATCAGCCCCAGCATTTT. It specifies CASRVVDQPQHF.

The rearrangement uses TRBV7-9 and TRBJ2-1, with TRBD1 matching over 7 bases. The CDR3 contains 13 residues. With 4 bases clipped from V and 9 bases from J, the junction kept 6 bases outside the gene matches. Per the germline V gene, CDR1 is SEHNR and CDR2 is FQNEAQ (reference sequence). The CDR3 loop is CASSSQGVAEQFF. In nucleotides, the CDR3 is TGTGCCAGCAGCTCCCAGGGGGTCGCTGAGCAGTTCTTC.